This entry lists 16 T cell receptor beta chains sequenced from one sample in a study of response to subunit inactivated influenza vaccine. TCRdb reprocessed the RT-PCR reads via MiXCR and lists one record per CDR3 protein. The table shows about 540,000 distinct CDR3 sequences, with roughly 23% occurring only once. These data also formed part of another study, on T cells expressing NK-cell markers. That work adds: Libraries used 5'RACE template switching adding universal primer site and UMIs.

Sequences were derived from CD4+ T cells sorted from PBMCs, sampled less than 13 days after vaccination. These receptors all stem from a man in his fifties who received an inactivated influenza vaccine.

This clonotype was counted between two and nine times. The chain carries TRBV11-3 and TRBJ2-1; 14 nucleotides match TRBD2. Germline assignment: CDR1 SGHNT and CDR2 YENEEA. With 6 bases clipped from V and 7 bases from J, the junction kept 8 bases outside the gene matches. The length of the CDR3 is 16 residues. CDR3 protein: CASSLSGTSGSNEQFF. The CDR3 nucleotides are TGTGCCAGCAGTTTGAGCGGGACTAGCGGGAGTAATGAGCAGTTCTTC.

Concerning this clonotype itself: A junction boundary mismatches the germline segment, possibly from a read error. The genes are TRBV6-2 or TRBV6-3 and TRBJ1-6; no clear D. The CDR3 totals 14 residues. Germline assignment: CDR1 MNHEY and CDR2 SVGEGT. Here the CDR3 reads CASSYTGARSSLHF. The CDR3 DNA reads TGTGCCAGCAGTTATACCGGCGCGCGTTCATCCCTCCACTTT.

The rearrangement joins TRBV6-2 or TRBV6-3 to TRBJ2-3; D remains ambiguous. This CDR3 is built from 14 residues. Germline V gene sequence: CDR1 MNHEY, CDR2 SVGEGT. Trimming removed 2 bases from V and 5 bases from J, with 11 bases in between. The chain's CDR3 is CASSYGQIRDTQYF. CDR3 sequence (DNA): TGTGCCAGCAGTTACGGTCAGATAAGAGATACGCAGTATTTT.

The chain employs TRBV18 and TRBJ1-1; D uncertain. Trimming removed 3 bases at V and 6 bases at J, with 11 bases between. This CDR3 comprises 13 residues. The germline V gene has CDR1 KGHSH and CDR2 LQKENI. The CDR3 loop is CASSPGEVAEAFF. CDR3 nucleotides: TGTGCCAGCTCACCCGGGGAGGTAGCTGAAGCTTTCTTT.

This clonotype was picked up many times. The chain links TRBV6-1 to TRBJ2-5; 10 bases are a match to TRBD2. CDR3 length: 18 amino acids. The V gene's germline CDR1 is MNHNS and CDR2 SASEGT. With V trimmed by 0 bases and J by 7 bases, 14 bases remained unmatched. The CDR3 sequence is CASSEALGTSAAGGTQYF. The CDR3 DNA reads TGTGCCAGCAGTGAAGCGCTAGGGACTAGCGCAGCCGGGGGGACCCAGTACTTC.

The rearrangement uses TRBV3-1 and TRBJ2-5; 10 nucleotides agree with TRBD2. The CDR3 consists of 13 residues. J gave up 5 bases and V 5 bases, and 2 bases lay outside the gene matches. Germline values: CDR1 LGHDT, CDR2 YNNKEL (reference sequence). The CDR3, as DNA: TGTGCCAGCAGCTTGACTAGCGGGGAGACCCAGTACTTC. Amino acid sequence: CASSLTSGETQYF.

The chain uses TRBV18 and TRBJ2-7; perhaps TRBD2 as D (6 bases). The V gene's germline CDR1 is KGHSH and CDR2 LQKENI. The CDR3 has 13 amino acids. The V end was cut by 4 bases, the J end by 7 bases, with 14 bases between. In DNA form, the CDR3 reads TGTGCCAGCTCACGCGGGACGATGGAAGAGCAGTACTTC. This sequence encodes CASSRGTMEEQYF.

This clonotype has a handful of counts. This rearrangement joins TRBV20-1 to TRBJ2-1, with D perhaps given as TRBD1 or TRBD2 (5 bases each). From germline, CDR1 is DFQATT and CDR2 SNEGSKA (reference sequence). V was pared by 4 bases and J by 1 base, with 17 bases between. The CDR3 spans 16 residues. Written as DNA, the CDR3 is TGCAGTGCTACCGGAGGTAGGGGTGTTTCCTACAATGAGCAGTTCTTC. It encodes CSATGGRGVSYNEQFF.

A few counts support this clonotype. This sequence joins TRBV4-2 and TRBJ1-1; D is perhaps TRBD1 (5 bases). The CDR3 is 15 amino acids. From germline, CDR1 is LGHNA and CDR2 YNFKEQ. The V gene lost 0 bases and the J gene lost 6 bases, with 14 bases spanning the gap. The CDR3 sequence: CASSQERGGGSEAFF. CDR3 coding DNA: TGTGCCAGCAGCCAAGAGAGGGGAGGAGGGTCTGAAGCTTTCTTT.

This clonotype was picked up many times. The rearrangement links TRBV12-3 or TRBV12-4 to TRBJ2-7; TRBD2 matches 10 bases. V trimming: 6 bases; J trimming: 4 bases; junction bases outside the gene matches: 9. The CDR3 is 15 amino acids. Here the CDR3 reads CASSPRTSGGYEQYF. The CDR3, as DNA: TGTGCCAGCAGCCCACGGACTAGCGGTGGGTACGAGCAGTACTTC.

This clonotype turned up a few times. V gene TRBV20-1 combines with J gene TRBJ1-1; D may be TRBD1 (5 bases). The CDR3 totals 13 residues. Per germline, CDR1 DFQATT and CDR2 SNEGSKA (reference sequence). This CDR3 is CRGAGRQNTEAFF. DNA of the CDR3: TGCCGTGGGGCGGGACGACAAAACACTGAAGCTTTCTTT.

In its sample, this clonotype was seen a few times. V is TRBV6-2 or TRBV6-3 and J is TRBJ1-5, with D maybe TRBD1 (6 bases). The CDR3 loop spans 16 amino acids. Germline V gene data show CDR1 as MNHEY and CDR2 as SVGEGT. The V and J ends lost 6 bases and 2 bases respectively, with 17 bases between them. The CDR3 sequence: CASSTASTGRNQPQHF. CDR3 bases: TGTGCCAGCAGCACTGCCTCTACAGGGCGCAATCAGCCCCAGCATTTT.

This chain connects TRBV4-3 to TRBJ2-3, with D maybe TRBD1 (5 bases). V dropped 0 bases and J dropped 0 bases, with 19 bases sitting between them. Germline lookup yields CDR1 LGHNA and CDR2 YSLEER. CDR3 length equals 19 residues. The CDR3 coding sequence is TGCGCCAGCAGCCAAGATTTCTCGGCAGGGATAATGAGCACAGATACGCAGTATTTT. Its protein is CASSQDFSAGIMSTDTQYF.

The chain couples TRBV7-9 to TRBJ2-1; D is uncertain. Trimming stripped 1 base from V and 8 bases from J, with 6 bases between. This CDR3 has 12 amino acids. The germline V gene encodes CDR1 SEHNR and CDR2 FQNEAQ (reference sequence). The CDR3 here is CASSLESDEQFF. In nucleotides, the CDR3 is TGTGCCAGCAGCTTAGAGTCCGATGAGCAGTTCTTC.

This rearrangement joins TRBV5-1 to TRBJ2-5, with D tentatively TRBD2 (5 bases). V lost 4 bases and J lost 2, with 18 bases in between. This CDR3 contains 16 residues. CDR1 is SGHRS and CDR2 is YFSETQ in the germline V gene. The CDR3 DNA follows: TGCGCCAGCAGCCGTAAAGCCAGCGGAGGACAAGAGACCCAGTACTTC. Translation gives CASSRKASGGQETQYF.

This sequence joins TRBV3-1 and TRBJ2-1; D is unclear. The germline V gene has CDR1 LGHDT and CDR2 YNNKEL (reference sequence). V was trimmed by 1 base and J by 15 bases, leaving 13 bases between them. The CDR3 consists of 12 residues. CDR3 DNA: TGTGCCAGCAGCCAAGGCCTAGTCTCGCCGTTCTTC. Protein: CASSQGLVSPFF.